This is a list of T cell receptor beta chains from one sample in a study of T-cell memory formation after mild COVID-19. TCRdb called the 5' RACE reads again in MiXCR, with one record for every CDR3 protein. The sample contains about 440,000 distinct CDR3 sequences, over 15% of which appear only once. Sample: PBMCs or a T cell subset sorted from them (not recorded which). The receptors stem from an adult woman who had mild COVID-19 (a few samples of this study predate the infection). Cell type and time point are not known. Each CDR3 is given with its conserved first and last residue. Fields, in order: CDR3 DNA, CDR3 protein, J gene, D gene, V gene, clone size. D genes are given only for firm matches. Clone size appears in some rows only: once, few, many, or a class for an expanded clone.

TGTGCCAGCAGCGCTTTGACTGGCAGAAAGAGCTCCTACGAGCAGTACTTC CASSALTGRKSSYEQYF TRBJ2-7 . TRBV14 few
TGCAGTGCTACCGGGGCCACCTTTAACACAGATACGCAGTATTTT CSATGATFNTDTQYF TRBJ2-3 . TRBV20-1 many
TGTGCCAGCAGCTTATACAGAGAAACCCCGACCCAGTACTTC CASSLYRETPTQYF TRBJ2-5 . TRBV5-8 few
TGTGCCACCAGTGATAGGTCGGGAGGTTCTCGGGCGCAGTATTTT CATSDRSGGSRAQYF TRBJ2-3 TRBD2 TRBV24-1 .
TGCGCCAGCAGCTTACGCCGCGCGTCAGGGGCGAACACTGAAGCTTTCTTT CASSLRRASGANTEAFF TRBJ1-1 . TRBV5-1 many
TGCAGTGCTAGAGAGAGCGGTTATCTGAACACCGGGGAGCTGTTTTTT CSARESGYLNTGELFF TRBJ2-2 . TRBV20-1 .
TGCGCCAGCAGCTCCATGCTCCAAAATAGACAGGGGGCTAACACCGGGGAGCTGTTTTTT CASSSMLQNRQGANTGELFF TRBJ2-2 TRBD1 TRBV5-1 few
TGTGCCACCAGTGATGGGCGGGGGCGCTTGACCCAGTACTTC CATSDGRGRLTQYF TRBJ2-5 . TRBV24-1 .
TGTGCCAGCAGAAAACAGGGCAGCGGGGCCAACGTCCTGACTTTC CASRKQGSGANVLTF TRBJ2-6 . TRBV6-1 few
TGTGCCAGCAGTTTAGCCCACAGAGGGTCAAGGGGCTACACCTTC CASSLAHRGSRGYTF TRBJ1-2 . TRBV12-3/TRBV12-4 .
TGTGCCAGCTCACCTCCGGGACAGGGGACTTACAATGAGCAGTTCTTC CASSPPGQGTYNEQFF TRBJ2-1 TRBD1 TRBV18 few
TGTGCCAGCAGCTCACTTGGTCGTCACCACAGTTCCCGAGGCACAGATACGCAGTATTTT CASSSLGRHHSSRGTDTQYF TRBJ2-3 . TRBV7-3 many
TGTGCCACCAGTGGAGGGGTGATCCAAGAGACCCAGTACTTC CATSGGVIQETQYF TRBJ2-5 . TRBV24-1 .
TGCAGCGTCGAACTAGCGGGAGCTTACGAGCAGTACTTC CSVELAGAYEQYF TRBJ2-7 TRBD2 TRBV29-1 few
TGTGCCAGCACCAGGGGCAATACCTACAATGAGCAGTTCTTC CASTRGNTYNEQFF TRBJ2-1 . TRBV2 .
TGTGCCAGCAGTCGGACAGGGGGCTCTGCCGGGGAGCTGTTTTTT CASSRTGGSAGELFF TRBJ2-2 TRBD1 TRBV12-3/TRBV12-4 .
TGTGCCAGCAGCTCGGGACAGGGGTTCGGTATCAACGAGCAGTACTTC CASSSGQGFGINEQYF TRBJ2-7 TRBD1 TRBV7-6 .
TGTGCCAGCAGCGGTGCAGGGGGGCGAGAGACCCAGTACTTC CASSGAGGRETQYF TRBJ2-5 . TRBV9 .
TGTGCCAGCAGCTTGGGGGGCGGGGAGGACACTGAAGCTTTCTTT CASSLGGGEDTEAFF TRBJ1-1 . TRBV7-9 .
TGCAGTGCTGCGCCGATGATCAGACAGTCTTACGAGCAGTACTTC CSAAPMIRQSYEQYF TRBJ2-7 . TRBV20-1 .
TGCAGCGTTGTAAGGGGGAACACTGAAGCTTTCTTT CSVVRGNTEAFF TRBJ1-1 . TRBV29-1 .
TGTGCCAGCACCCCGGGACAGGGACCGAATGAGCAGTTCTTC CASTPGQGPNEQFF TRBJ2-1 TRBD1 TRBV7-6 .
TGTGCCAGCAGCTTTGGATCGAACACTGAAGCTTTCTTT CASSFGSNTEAFF TRBJ1-1 . TRBV5-5 .
TGCAGTGCCAAACGACCGGGGACTACATCAAGCACCGGGGAGCTGTTTTTT CSAKRPGTTSSTGELFF TRBJ2-2 TRBD2 TRBV20-1 few
TGCAGTGCTGCCTTTAACTATGGCTACACCTTC CSAAFNYGYTF TRBJ1-2 . TRBV20-1 .
TGTGCCAGCGCGACTAGCGGGAGTTACAATGAGCAGTTCTTC CASATSGSYNEQFF TRBJ2-1 TRBD2 TRBV6-1 few
TGTGCCAGCAGCACCGCGGGCCAACTGGGAGATACGCAGTATTTT CASSTAGQLGDTQYF TRBJ2-3 . TRBV12-3/TRBV12-4 .
TGTGCCAGCAGCCAAACAGGGAGCTCCTACAATGAGCAGTTCTTC CASSQTGSSYNEQFF TRBJ2-1 . TRBV16 many
TGTGCCTGGAGCTCAGGGGCGCAAGACATTCAGTACTTC CAWSSGAQDIQYF TRBJ2-4 . TRBV30 few
TGTGCCAGCAGCTCTTTTGGTACAGATACGCAGTATTTT CASSSFGTDTQYF TRBJ2-3 . TRBV7-2 .
TGCAGTACCAGGGAGGGGAACTATGGCTACACCTTC CSTREGNYGYTF TRBJ1-2 . TRBV29-1 many
TGTGCCAGCAGCCAGTTACAAGAGACCCAGTACTTC CASSQLQETQYF TRBJ2-5 . TRBV4-2 .
TGTGCCAGCAGCCAAGGCATGAGCGGGGGGGCCGCCGGGGAGCTGTTTTTT CASSQGMSGGAAGELFF TRBJ2-2 TRBD2 TRBV3-1 .
TGTGCCAGCAGCAAAAGCGGGGGACCCGGGACCTACGAGCAGTACTTC CASSKSGGPGTYEQYF TRBJ2-7 TRBD2 TRBV3-1 once
TGTGCCAGCAGCCCAGGATCAATTTGGTCGGGACATTCTTCCTACGAGCAGTACTTC CASSPGSIWSGHSSYEQYF TRBJ2-7 . TRBV9 few
TGTGCCAGCAGCCAAAATAGTGATCAGCCCCAGCATTTT CASSQNSDQPQHF TRBJ1-5 . TRBV3-1 .
TGTGCCAGCAGTTTCCCCAGGGATGAAGCTTTCTTT CASSFPRDEAFF TRBJ1-1 . TRBV28 many
TGTGCCAGCAGTGACTTTGGGACTAGCGGGAGTCCCGGGGAGCTGTTTTTT CASSDFGTSGSPGELFF TRBJ2-2 TRBD2 TRBV6-4 few
TGCGCCAGCAGCACAGTTGGGGGCAATCAGCCCCAGCATTTT CASSTVGGNQPQHF TRBJ1-5 . TRBV4-1 .
TGTGCCAGCAGTTCACAGGGGTTCACTGAAGCTTTCTTT CASSSQGFTEAFF TRBJ1-1 TRBD1 TRBV27 few
TGTGCCAGCAGCGAACAGGGTCCAAACACCATATATTTT CASSEQGPNTIYF TRBJ1-3 . TRBV7-8 few
TGTGCCAGCAGTGTAGGGGCGAATGGCGGCACCGGGGAGCTGTTTTTT CASSVGANGGTGELFF TRBJ2-2 . TRBV2 .
TGTGCCACCAGTGATTTGGCGTCGTCTGGGGACCTCCGGGCAGATACGCAGTATTTT CATSDLASSGDLRADTQYF TRBJ2-3 . TRBV24-1 once
TGTGCCAGTAGTACCGGGACACACCTCTACGAGCAGTACTTC CASSTGTHLYEQYF TRBJ2-7 . TRBV19 .
TGTGCCAGCAGCCACCCCGACAGGACCACCTACGAGCAGTACTTC CASSHPDRTTYEQYF TRBJ2-7 . TRBV6-6 few
TGTGCCAGCAGCTCCCGGGACAGGGACAATGAGCAGTTCTTC CASSSRDRDNEQFF TRBJ2-1 TRBD1 TRBV9 few
TGCAGTGCTAGCGGGGGAAACACTGAAGCTTTCTTT CSASGGNTEAFF TRBJ1-1 . TRBV20-1 many
TGCGCCAGCAGCTTGGGGACCGCCCCGGGGCAAGAGACCCAGTACTTC CASSLGTAPGQETQYF TRBJ2-5 . TRBV5-1 few
TGTGCCAGCAGTCCCACAGCGCACTATGGCTACACCTTC CASSPTAHYGYTF TRBJ1-2 . TRBV27 .
TGTGCCAGCAGCTCCGACAGAGGGCAGTACTTC CASSSDRGQYF TRBJ2-7 . TRBV7-2 few
TGTGCCAGCAGCCCGGACAGGGGTGCCAAAAACATTCAGTACTTC CASSPDRGAKNIQYF TRBJ2-4 TRBD1 TRBV5-6 many
TGTGCCACGAAGGGGACCGAACGGAAGACCCAGTACTTC CATKGTERKTQYF TRBJ2-5 . TRBV10-3 .
TGTGCCAGCAGCCAATTCGTCCAGAGCTCCTACGAGCAGTACTTC CASSQFVQSSYEQYF TRBJ2-7 . TRBV4-2 .
TGTGCCAGCTTGGGACCGTTCAATCAGCCCCAGCATTTT CASLGPFNQPQHF TRBJ1-5 . TRBV28 few
TGTGCCAGCAGCGTAGGTAGCGGGGGATGGGCCAATGAGCAGTTCTTC CASSVGSGGWANEQFF TRBJ2-1 TRBD2 TRBV9 .
TGTGCCAGCAGCCCACAGGAGCAAGAGACCCAGTACTTC CASSPQEQETQYF TRBJ2-5 . TRBV7-6 many
TGTGCCAGCAGTTTAGTCCAGGGGAGTTCGGGCACTGAAGCTTTCTTT CASSLVQGSSGTEAFF TRBJ1-1 . TRBV12-3/TRBV12-4 .
TGTGCCAGCAGCTTAGTGGCAGGGAACTTCAATGAGCAGTTCTTC CASSLVAGNFNEQFF TRBJ2-1 . TRBV7-9 .
TGTGCCAGTTTTAATAGCGGGAGAGAGCAGTTCTTC CASFNSGREQFF TRBJ2-1 TRBD2 TRBV6-5 few